These T cell receptor beta chains were read from a single sample in a study of cytomegalovirus exposure and HLA in healthy donors. TCRdb's copy holds only in-frame clones and misses some; the assay was immunoSEQ multiplex PCR. This table holds fewer than 200,000 clones, 75% to 90% found once. The sample was PBMCs. These receptors all come from a woman under 30 in good health and CMV-seronegative. CDR3s include the opening cysteine and the closing phenylalanine or tryptophan. The order of the fields is J gene, V gene, D gene, clone size, CDR3 protein, CDR3 DNA. D genes are given only for firm matches. Expanded clones are given a class, and other clones once, few, many or no size at all.

TRBJ1-4,TRBV7-2,TRBD1,-,CASRTGGPTNEKLFF,TGTGCCAGCAGAACAGGGGGTCCAACTAATGAAAAACTGTTTTTT
TRBJ2-3,TRBV7-9,TRBD1,-,CASSSQVGTGLSDTQYF,TGTGCCAGCAGCTCCCAGGTGGGGACAGGGCTCTCAGATACGCAGTATTTT
TRBJ2-2,TRBV7-9,-,-,CASSLGASAHGELFF,TGTGCCAGCAGCTTGGGCGCTAGCGCACACGGGGAGCTGTTTTTT
TRBJ1-1,TRBV10-3,TRBD1,-,CAISEPGQGNTEAFF,TGTGCCATCAGTGAACCGGGACAGGGAAACACTGAAGCTTTCTTT
TRBJ1-2,TRBV28,TRBD1,-,CASSLTRTGNYGYTF,TGTGCCAGCAGTTTAACCCGGACAGGGAACTATGGCTACACCTTC
TRBJ2-1,TRBV4-1,-,-,CASSQSRTDYNEQFF,TGCGCCAGCAGCCAAAGCCGTACCGACTACAATGAGCAGTTCTTC
TRBJ2-7,TRBV7-9,TRBD1,-,CASSPSDRDGYEQYF,TGTGCCAGCAGCCCCTCGGACAGGGATGGCTACGAGCAGTACTTC
TRBJ1-1,TRBV19,-,-,CASSMNRDRQTEAFF,TGTGCCAGTAGTATGAATCGTGACAGACAAACTGAAGCTTTCTTT
TRBJ1-1,TRBV28,TRBD1,-,CASSSTGTGWGGAFF,TGTGCCAGCAGTAGCACCGGGACAGGGTGGGGGGGGGCTTTCTTT
TRBJ1-4,TRBV4-2,-,-,CASRHDRLNEKLFF,TGTGCCAGCAGACACGACAGACTTAATGAAAAACTGTTTTTT
TRBJ2-2,TRBV19,TRBD1,-,CASKGRGTGGELFF,TGTGCCAGTAAAGGCAGGGGGACAGGAGGGGAGCTGTTTTTT
TRBJ2-6,TRBV11-3,TRBD2,-,CASSRGAGGANGANVLTF,TGTGCCAGCAGCCGGGGGGCGGGGGGCGCAAATGGGGCCAACGTCCTGACTTTC
TRBJ1-2,TRBV14,TRBD1,-,CASRMGQGARDSYGYTF,TGTGCCAGCAGGATGGGACAGGGGGCGCGAGACAGCTATGGCTACACCTTC
TRBJ1-6,TRBV2,-,few,CASSAEYTTPLHF,TGTGCCAGCAGTGCGGAGTATACAACACCCCTCCACTTT
TRBJ2-5,TRBV18,-,-,CASSPDQGNVETQYF,TGTGCCAGCTCACCAGACCAGGGAAATGTGGAGACCCAGTACTTC
TRBJ1-6,TRBV19,-,-,CASSIVHSGGSPLHF,TGTGCCAGTAGTATAGTCCACAGCGGGGGGTCACCCCTCCACTTT
TRBJ1-4,TRBV15,-,-,CATSRGEQGREKLFF,TGTGCCACCAGCAGGGGGGAACAGGGTCGTGAAAAACTGTTTTTT
TRBJ2-7,TRBV27,-,-,CASSPQDGSRYEQYF,TGTGCCAGCAGTCCTCAAGACGGTTCGAGGTACGAGCAGTACTTC
TRBJ1-2,TRBV5-1,TRBD1,-,CASSFSWTGSYGYTF,TGCGCCAGCAGCTTCTCTTGGACAGGGAGCTATGGCTACACCTTC
TRBJ2-7,TRBV7-8,-,-,CASSPRARLPYEQYF,TGTGCCAGCAGCCCGAGGGCTAGACTACCCTACGAGCAGTACTTC
TRBJ1-1,TRBV5-1,-,-,CASSLSSPNIVSNTEAFF,TGCGCCAGCAGCTTGTCGTCACCGAACATTGTATCGAACACTGAAGCTTTCTTT
TRBJ1-1,TRBV6-6,TRBD1,-,CASSPSTGEIAEAFF,TGTGCCAGCAGTCCTTCGACAGGGGAAATCGCTGAAGCTTTCTTT
TRBJ2-7,TRBV6-5,TRBD1,-,CASSRLPGQSYEQYF,TGTGCCAGCAGTAGACTCCCGGGACAGAGCTACGAGCAGTACTTC
TRBJ2-1,TRBV2,TRBD2,-,CASGMGLASAHEQFF,TGTGCCAGCGGAATGGGACTAGCGTCCGCCCATGAGCAGTTCTTC
TRBJ1-6,TRBV19,TRBD1,-,CASSKDRGFYSPLHF,TGTGCCAGTAGTAAGGACAGGGGATTTTATTCACCCCTCCACTTT
TRBJ1-1,TRBV6-5,TRBD1,-,CASSYDLTQGAEAFF,TGTGCCAGCAGTTACGATCTGACTCAGGGGGCTGAAGCTTTCTTT
TRBJ2-1,TRBV7-9,-,once,CASSLDGSYNEQFF,TGTGCCAGCAGCTTAGACGGCTCCTACAATGAGCAGTTCTTC
TRBJ2-1,TRBV28,TRBD2,-,CASSPAAGASGESSSYNEQFF,TGTGCCAGCAGTCCCGCCGCCGGGGCTAGCGGAGAATCAAGCTCCTACAATGAGCAGTTCTTC
TRBJ2-2,TRBV9,-,-,CASSVEGRVGNTGELFF,TGTGCCAGCAGCGTAGAGGGCAGGGTGGGGAACACCGGGGAGCTGTTTTTT
TRBJ2-1,TRBV9,TRBD1,few,CASSPLGVTGGSNEQFF,TGTGCCAGCAGCCCGCTGGGGGTGACAGGGGGAAGCAATGAGCAGTTCTTC
TRBJ1-1,TRBV7-2,-,-,CASSPAGNTEAFF,TGTGCCAGCAGCCCTGCCGGGAACACTGAAGCTTTCTTT
TRBJ2-1,TRBV5-1,TRBD2,-,CASGIPGGGGNEQFF,TGCGCCAGCGGGATACCTGGTGGCGGGGGTAATGAGCAGTTCTTC
TRBJ2-3,TRBV5-1,-,-,CASSPTASTDTQYF,TGCGCCAGCAGCCCGACAGCTAGCACAGATACGCAGTATTTT
TRBJ1-2,TRBV7-3,-,-,CASSPAGALPYGYTF,TGTGCCAGCAGCCCGGCGGGGGCCTTGCCCTATGGCTACACCTTC
TRBJ2-5,TRBV7-9,TRBD2,few,CASSYRSTSGRAGQETQYF,TGTGCCAGCAGTTATAGAAGCACTAGCGGGAGAGCGGGTCAAGAGACCCAGTACTTC
TRBJ1-2,TRBV5-5,-,-,CASSSVGGWGYGYTF,TGTGCCAGCAGCTCGGTGGGGGGTTGGGGCTATGGCTACACCTTC
TRBJ1-6,TRBV2,-,-,CASSEGGGPSPPLHF,TGTGCCAGCAGTGAAGGCGGGGGCCCCTCCCCACCCCTCCACTTT
TRBJ1-1,TRBV28,-,-,CASSLARGWGEAFF,TGTGCCAGCAGTTTAGCCCGAGGGTGGGGTGAAGCTTTCTTT
TRBJ2-3,TRBV5-1,TRBD2,-,CASSPIGLAGDSTDTQYF,TGCGCCAGCAGCCCGATCGGACTAGCGGGAGATAGCACAGATACGCAGTATTTT
TRBJ2-7,TRBV6-5,-,-,CASSSDLEASYEQYF,TGTGCCAGCAGTTCGGACCTGGAGGCATCCTACGAGCAGTACTTC
TRBJ2-3,TRBV6-6,-,-,CAGGAAVSTDTQYF,TGTGCTGGAGGGGCGGCAGTTAGCACAGATACGCAGTATTTT
TRBJ1-5,TRBV18,TRBD1,few,CASGRQGTRGNQPQHF,TGTGCCAGCGGCAGACAGGGGACAAGGGGCAATCAGCCCCAGCATTTT
TRBJ2-2,TRBV5-4,-,few,CASSSGLMNTGELFF,TGTGCCAGCAGCTCGGGACTTATGAACACCGGGGAGCTGTTTTTT
TRBJ1-5,TRBV2,-,-,CASSGEGNQPQHF,TGTGCCAGCAGCGGGGAGGGAAATCAGCCCCAGCATTTT
TRBJ1-5,TRBV28,-,-,CASRPPGYNQPQHF,TGTGCCAGCAGGCCCCCAGGGTATAATCAGCCCCAGCATTTT
TRBJ1-6,TRBV7-6,TRBD1,-,CASSRGQGHNSPLHF,TGTGCCAGCAGCCGAGGACAGGGGCATAATTCACCCCTCCACTTT
TRBJ2-2,TRBV7-3,TRBD2,-,CASSPPPSGAGSTGELFF,TGTGCCAGCAGCCCTCCCCCTAGCGGGGCGGGAAGCACCGGGGAGCTGTTTTTT
TRBJ2-6,TRBV28,-,-,CASRQGATLANVLTF,TGTGCCAGCAGACAGGGTGCTACGCTGGCCAACGTCCTGACTTTC
TRBJ2-1,TRBV29-1,TRBD1,-,CSIPGQTYNEQFF,TGCAGTATACCGGGACAGACCTACAATGAGCAGTTCTTC
TRBJ1-3,TRBV14,-,-,CASSLTGSGNTIYF,TGTGCCAGCAGCCTTACAGGGTCTGGAAACACCATATATTTT
TRBJ1-1,TRBV6-5,TRBD1,-,CASSWTGNTEAFF,TGTGCCAGCAGTTGGACAGGTAACACTGAAGCTTTCTTT
TRBJ2-3,TRBV5-1,-,many,CASSLEATSADTQYF,TGCGCCAGCAGCTTGGAAGCCACTTCGGCAGATACGCAGTATTTT
TRBJ2-7,TRBV28,-,once,CASSLRAGRSYEQYF,TGTGCCAGCAGTTTACGAGCAGGGCGCTCCTACGAGCAGTACTTC
TRBJ1-1,TRBV10-3,TRBD1,-,CAISEPDRANTEAFF,TGTGCCATCAGTGAGCCGGACAGGGCCAACACTGAAGCTTTCTTT
TRBJ2-7,TRBV6-5,-,-,CASSYSRLEGYEQYF,TGTGCCAGCAGTTACTCACGGCTAGAGGGCTACGAGCAGTACTTC
TRBJ2-7,TRBV19,TRBD1,-,CASRGTGETYEQYF,TGTGCCAGTAGGGGGACAGGGGAAACCTACGAGCAGTACTTC